Below, 2 T cell receptor beta chains from the same sample are listed, as sequenced in a study of early T cells in non-severe SARS-CoV-2 infection. TCRdb reprocessed the 5' RACE reads with MiXCR, giving one entry per CDR3 protein. The sample includes 80,000 or so distinct CDR3 sequences, over 13% of them seen just once. The source material was whole blood. These receptors were obtained from an adult who was a healthcare worker with PCR-confirmed SARS-CoV-2 infection or an uninfected control (not recorded which).

The gene calls are TRBV29-1 and TRBJ1-1, with a weak D call TRBD1 (5 bases). The germline V gene has CDR1 SQVTM and CDR2 ANQGSEA. V lost 5 bases, J lost 0 bases, and 7 bases lay in between. The CDR3 sequence is 12 residues long. The CDR3 nucleotides are TGCAGCGTTTCCAGGGTGAACACTGAAGCTTTCTTT. It encodes CSVSRVNTEAFF.

The sample holds a few counts of this clonotype. The chain carries TRBV9 and TRBJ1-3, with D uncertain. This CDR3 is 17 amino acids long. V was clipped by 4 bases and J by 0 bases, with 17 bases between them. Germline V gene lookup returns CDR1 SGDLS and CDR2 YYNGEE. This CDR3 reads CASSPETPSRSGNTIYF. CDR3 nucleotides: TGTGCCAGCAGCCCCGAAACCCCAAGCCGCTCTGGAAACACCATATATTTT.